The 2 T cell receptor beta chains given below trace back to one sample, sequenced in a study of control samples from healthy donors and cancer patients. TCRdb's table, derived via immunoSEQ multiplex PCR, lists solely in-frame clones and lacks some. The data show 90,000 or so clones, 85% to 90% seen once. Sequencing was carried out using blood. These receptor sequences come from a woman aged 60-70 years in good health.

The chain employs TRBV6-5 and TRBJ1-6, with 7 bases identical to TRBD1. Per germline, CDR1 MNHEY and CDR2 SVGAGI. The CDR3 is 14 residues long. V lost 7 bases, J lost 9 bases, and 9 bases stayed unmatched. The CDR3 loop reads CASNLQGSGSPLHF. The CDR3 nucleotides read TGTGCCAGCAATTTACAGGGGTCAGGTTCACCCCTCCACTTT.

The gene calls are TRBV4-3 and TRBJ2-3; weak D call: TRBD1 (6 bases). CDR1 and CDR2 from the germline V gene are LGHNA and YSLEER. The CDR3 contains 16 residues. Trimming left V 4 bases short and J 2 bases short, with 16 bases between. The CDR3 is CASSRGRRLDTDTQYF. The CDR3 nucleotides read TGCGCCAGCAGCCGGGGGCGCCGCCTTGACACAGATACGCAGTATTTT.